The clone carrying this TCR beta chain has just a few counts. Its matching antigen is unknown. The sample belongs to a study of CD8+ T cells in alopecia areata. Findings and limits, study-wide: Sequence data from scalp samples additionally include resident alphabeta T cells of normal skin.

The sample's treatment: oral pan-JAK inhibitor, 5-10 mg twice daily. With 1 base removed from V and 2 bases from J, the gap between germline ends came to 11 bases. CDR3 length equals 15 residues. Following RNA extraction, reverse transcription yielded cDNA that acted as the sequencing template. Data came from immunoSEQ multiplex PCR; TCRdb stores just in-frame clones and leaves some out. Counted here are 170,000 or so clones, around 50% occurring once; the ten biggest clones make up approximately 12%. The specimen was CD8+ T cells sorted from blood, collected at week 24, from a patient treated with tofacitinib. This chain links TRBV23-1 with TRBJ2-5; D gene unclear. TRBV23-1 counts as an open reading frame of uncertain function. This receptor was taken from a human donor with alopecia areata. CDR3 protein: CASSQWRQQQETQYF. The CDR3 nucleotides read TGCGCCAGCAGTCAATGGCGGCAGCAGCAAGAGACCCAGTACTTC.